These 2 T cell receptor beta chains originate from one sample sequenced in a study of shared clonotypes between healthy human individuals. Data came from immunoSEQ multiplex PCR; TCRdb stores just in-frame clones and leaves some out. The data show 1.6 million or so clones, with roughly 96% seen just once and roughly 1.2% held by the top ten. Sequenced: naive CD4+ T cells sorted from blood. The subset was: CD45RA+ positively selected. The receptors were sampled from a young man in good health.

This chain uses TRBV13 with TRBJ2-5, with D perhaps matching TRBD2 (5 bases). CDR1 is PRHDT, CDR2 FYEKMQ, per germline (reference sequence). CDR3 size: 16 residues. V was pared by 5 bases and J by 4 bases, with 20 bases between. For the CDR3, the DNA is TGTGCCAGCAGCCTTAGACTCGGAGGTAGATCAGAGACCCAGTACTTC. It specifies CASSLRLGGRSETQYF.

The chain couples TRBV29-1 to TRBJ1-1, with a tentative D call TRBD1 (5 bases). Germline V gene sequence: CDR1 SQVTM, CDR2 ANQGSEA. The CDR3 extends over 15 amino acids. Trimming took off 6 bases at V and 4 bases at J, with 21 bases between the two ends. The DNA of the CDR3 is TGCAGCGTCGCGGGCCGACAGAAAAGGGGCACTGAAGCTTTCTTT. Protein product: CSVAGRQKRGTEAFF.